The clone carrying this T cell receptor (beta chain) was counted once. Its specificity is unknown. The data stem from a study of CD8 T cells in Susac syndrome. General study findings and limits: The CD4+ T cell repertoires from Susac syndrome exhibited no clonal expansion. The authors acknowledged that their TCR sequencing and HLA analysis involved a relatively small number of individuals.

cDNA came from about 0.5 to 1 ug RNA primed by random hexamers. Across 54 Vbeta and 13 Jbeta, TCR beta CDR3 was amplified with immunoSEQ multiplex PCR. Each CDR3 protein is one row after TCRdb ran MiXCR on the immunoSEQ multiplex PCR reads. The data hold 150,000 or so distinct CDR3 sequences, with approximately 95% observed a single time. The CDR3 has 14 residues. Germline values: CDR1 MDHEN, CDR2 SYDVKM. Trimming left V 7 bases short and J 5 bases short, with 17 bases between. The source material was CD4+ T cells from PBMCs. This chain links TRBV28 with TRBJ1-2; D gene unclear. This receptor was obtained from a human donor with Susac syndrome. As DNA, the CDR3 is TGTGCCAGCACCACCCCCGGGAGACTGTATGGCTACACCTTC. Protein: CASTTPGRLYGYTF.